Sequencing of this TCR beta chain was carried out in a study of blood T cell repertoires in COVID-19. In the study overall: Researchers got acute and convalescent COVID-19 samples from the United States, Italy and Spain.

Trimming at V came to 6 bases and at J to 0 bases, leaving 11 bases not matched to a gene. The CDR3 consists of 16 residues. Germline V gives CDR1 LNHDA, CDR2 SQIVND (reference sequence). Authors' analysis steps: Using reference gene primer amplification, nucleated cell counts were estimated. Using immunoSEQ multiplex PCR, the repertoire was profiled, and TCRdb retains in-frame clones only, with some absent. The V and J calls and the clone size are those of that table, but D and trimming were determined from the DNA. The table lists 120,000 to 150,000 clones, about 83% of them singletons. The TCR sequence derives from a woman aged 40 to 55 with acute or convalescent COVID-19. Sequencing was carried out using peripheral blood. V and J are TRBV19 and TRBJ2-7; 7 nucleotides align to TRBD1. This CDR3 reads CASSPRQGGSSYEQYF. The DNA for the CDR3 is TGTGCCAGTAGCCCACGACAGGGTGGGAGCTCCTACGAGCAGTACTTC.